Each of the 11 T cell receptor beta chains below was sequenced from the same sample in a study of blood T cell repertoires in COVID-19. Assay used: immunoSEQ multiplex PCR; TCRdb lists only in-frame clones, some missing. The sample carries approximately 82,000 clones, about four fifths recorded once. The sequencing sample was made of peripheral blood. These receptors were collected from a man over 45 with active or convalescent COVID-19.

V gene TRBV25-1 combines with J gene TRBJ2-7, with D tentatively TRBD1 (5 bases). V was shortened by 3 bases and J by 2 bases, with 8 bases between the two germline ends. CDR1 is MGHDK, CDR2 SYGVNS, per germline. This CDR3 has 13 residues. CDR3 amino acids: CASSDDRAYEQYF. The DNA of the CDR3 is TGTGCCAGCAGTGATGACAGAGCCTACGAGCAGTACTTC.

This clone was observed once. The chain joins TRBV19 to TRBJ2-5; 9 bases agree with TRBD1. The CDR3 runs to 14 residues. Germline trimming cut 6 bases from V and 3 bases from J; bases unmatched to any gene: 5. The germline gives CDR1 LNHDA, CDR2 SQIVND (reference sequence). The CDR3, as DNA: TGTGCCAGTAGGCAGGGACAGGGTGAAGAGACCCAGTACTTC. This translates into CASRQGQGEETQYF.

The genes are TRBV7-9 and TRBJ1-4; D is unresolved. Germline V lookup: CDR1 SEHNR, CDR2 FQNEAQ (reference sequence). V gave up 3 bases and J gave up 5 bases, with 7 bases separating them. This CDR3 region has 13 residues. This CDR3 is CASSLEQNEKLFF. In DNA form, the CDR3 reads TGTGCCAGCAGCTTGGAGCAGAATGAAAAACTGTTTTTT.

The chain couples TRBV29-1 to TRBJ2-2; TRBD2 might be the D (6 bases). Trimming removed 4 bases at V and 5 bases at J, with 11 bases between. Per the germline V gene, CDR1 is SQVTM and CDR2 is ANQGSEA. This CDR3 is built from 13 residues. For the CDR3, the DNA is TGCAGCGTTGCCCGACTAGTAACCGGGGAGCTGTTTTTT. It is translated as CSVARLVTGELFF.

J is TRBJ1-1 and V is TRBV19, with D perhaps matching TRBD1 (5 bases). Trimming removed 7 bases from V and 6 bases from J, with 12 bases in between. Germline CDR1 LNHDA, CDR2 SQIVND (reference sequence). The CDR3 is 12 amino acids. The CDR3 is CASTTQGPEAFF. In DNA form, the CDR3 reads TGTGCCAGTACCACCCAGGGTCCTGAAGCTTTCTTT.

The chain links TRBV24-1 to TRBJ1-1; 10 bases are shared with TRBD1. Germline V gives CDR1 KGHDR, CDR2 SFDVKD. V shed 4 bases, J shed 5 bases, and the junction held 6 bases outside the gene matches. The length of the CDR3 is 15 residues. The CDR3 protein is CATSDPDRGVTEAFF. In DNA, the CDR3 is TGTGCCACCAGTGACCCGGACAGGGGGGTTACTGAAGCTTTCTTT.

This sequence joins TRBV28 and TRBJ1-1, with TRBD1 matching 7 bases. With 5 bases clipped from V and 0 bases from J, the junction kept 6 bases outside the gene matches. Germline V gene sequence: CDR1 MDHEN, CDR2 SYDVKM. The CDR3 is 15 amino acids. The CDR3 loop reads CASSLGTVMNTEAFF. In DNA, the CDR3 is TGTGCCAGCAGTCTAGGGACAGTCATGAACACTGAAGCTTTCTTT.

This chain uses TRBV6-1 with TRBJ1-6; no definite D call. CDR1 is MNHNS, CDR2 SASEGT, per germline. Trimming cost V 0 bases and J 0 bases, with 12 bases left between them. This CDR3 comprises 18 residues. CDR3 sequence reads: CASSEALEGSSYNSPLHF. The DNA for the CDR3 is TGTGCCAGCAGTGAAGCGCTCGAAGGGAGCTCCTATAATTCACCCCTCCACTTT.

The chain combines TRBV3-1 (or the pseudogene TRBV3-2) with TRBJ2-3; D unclear. The CDR3 has 11 amino acids. Trimming stripped 5 bases from V and 2 bases from J, with 2 bases between. In germline, CDR1 is LGHDT, CDR2 YNNKEL (reference sequence). This CDR3 is CASSYTDTQYF. In nucleotides, the CDR3 is TGTGCCAGCAGCTACACAGATACGCAGTATTTT.

The chain is built from TRBV30 and TRBJ2-3; a weak D match, TRBD1 (6 bases). Germline assignment: CDR1 GTSNPN and CDR2 SVGIG (reference sequence). V dropped 5 bases and J dropped 1 base, with 13 bases sitting between them. The CDR3 runs 14 residues. The chain's CDR3 is CAWVLKGGTDTQYF. CDR3 nucleotide sequence: TGTGCCTGGGTGTTGAAGGGGGGCACAGATACGCAGTATTTT.

The chain carries TRBV19 and TRBJ1-5; 9 bases align to TRBD1. Unmatched junction bases numbered 6, after V lost 3 bases and J lost 6 bases. The germline V gene has CDR1 LNHDA and CDR2 SQIVND (reference sequence). The CDR3 is 15 amino acids. The CDR3 nucleotides read TGTGCCAGTAGTATCGGGACAGGGCTTGGTCAGCCCCAGCATTTT. Its translation: CASSIGTGLGQPQHF.